The T cell receptor beta chain under discussion was sequenced for a study of T cell changes during pregnancy in multiple sclerosis (dated by TCRdb to the late 2010s). Regarding the study in general: In women with multiple sclerosis, the researchers looked at how the T cell repertoire shifted as pregnancy progressed.

Libraries came from the immunoSEQ multiplex PCR assay. What TCRdb holds here is the immuneACCESS table cut down to in-frame rearrangements. Part of the clones is not present; checked against another copy, under half of the missing clones reflect an unresolved V gene, and the others are unexplained. In all, the sample holds 30,000 to 40,000 clones, and just under 95% of those were seen once. The ten largest clones capture about 8.9% of the sample. To note about this clone: The antigen it recognizes is unknown. It has no much larger one-base neighbor in the sample; base qualities were not kept.

The TCR comes from a female donor with multiple sclerosis, enrolled in a pregnancy study. The sequenced sample was CD8+ T cells from peripheral blood mononuclear cells, obtained in the third trimester of pregnancy.

The CDR3 sequence is CASSHSGGAYNEQFF. The nucleotide sequence reads TGCGCCAGCAGTCATAGCGGGGGGGCCTACAATGAGCAGTTCTTC. Rearrangement joined TRBV4-1 to TRBJ2-1, with 11 bases aligning to TRBD2. The cysteine opens and the phenylalanine closes a CDR3 of 15 amino acids. Only the CDR3 portion is preserved as DNA: 45 bases, with reading frame beginning at the first base. V lost 6 bases and J lost 2 bases, and the count of bases not matched to a germline gene is 3. CDR1 and CDR2 were assigned from the germline V gene as MGHRA and YSYEKL.